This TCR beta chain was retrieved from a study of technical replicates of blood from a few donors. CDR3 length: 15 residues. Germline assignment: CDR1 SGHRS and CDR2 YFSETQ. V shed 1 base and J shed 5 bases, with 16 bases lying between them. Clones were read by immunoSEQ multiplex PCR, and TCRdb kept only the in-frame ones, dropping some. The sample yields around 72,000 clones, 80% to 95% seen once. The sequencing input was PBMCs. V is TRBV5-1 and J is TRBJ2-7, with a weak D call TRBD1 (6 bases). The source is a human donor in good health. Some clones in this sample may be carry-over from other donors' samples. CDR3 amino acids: CASSLPQGTSDEQYF. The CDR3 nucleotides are TGCGCCAGCAGCTTGCCCCAGGGGACGTCCGACGAGCAGTACTTC.